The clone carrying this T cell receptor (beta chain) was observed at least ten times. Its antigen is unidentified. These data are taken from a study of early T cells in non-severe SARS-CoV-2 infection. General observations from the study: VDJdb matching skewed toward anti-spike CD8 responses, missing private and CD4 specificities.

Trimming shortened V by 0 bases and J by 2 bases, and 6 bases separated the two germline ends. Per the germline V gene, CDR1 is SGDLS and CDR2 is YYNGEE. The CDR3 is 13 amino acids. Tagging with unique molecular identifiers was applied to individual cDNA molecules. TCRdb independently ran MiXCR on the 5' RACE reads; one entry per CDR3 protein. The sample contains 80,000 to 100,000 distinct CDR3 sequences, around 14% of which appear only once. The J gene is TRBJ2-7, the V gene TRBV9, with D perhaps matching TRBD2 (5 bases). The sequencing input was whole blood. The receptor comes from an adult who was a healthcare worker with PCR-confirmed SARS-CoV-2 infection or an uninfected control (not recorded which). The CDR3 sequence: CASSVAEAYEQYF. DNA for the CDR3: TGTGCCAGCAGCGTAGCGGAGGCCTACGAGCAGTACTTC.